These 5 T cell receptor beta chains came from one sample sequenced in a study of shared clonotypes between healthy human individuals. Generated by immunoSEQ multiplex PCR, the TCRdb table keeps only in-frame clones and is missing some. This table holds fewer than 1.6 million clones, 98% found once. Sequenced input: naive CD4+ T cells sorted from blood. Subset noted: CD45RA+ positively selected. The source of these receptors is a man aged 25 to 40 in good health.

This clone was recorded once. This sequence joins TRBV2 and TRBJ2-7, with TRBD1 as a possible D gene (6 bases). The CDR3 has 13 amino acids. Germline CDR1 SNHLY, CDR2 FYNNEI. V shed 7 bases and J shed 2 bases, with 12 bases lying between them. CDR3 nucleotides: TGTGCCAGCACCGAACAGGGCCCCTACGAGCAGTACTTC. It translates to CASTEQGPYEQYF.

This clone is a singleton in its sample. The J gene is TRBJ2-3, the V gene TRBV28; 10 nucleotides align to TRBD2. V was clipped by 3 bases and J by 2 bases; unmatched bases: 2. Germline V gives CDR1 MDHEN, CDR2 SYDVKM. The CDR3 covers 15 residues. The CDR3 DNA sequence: TGTGCCAGCAGTTTCCTAGCGGGAGTCACAGATACGCAGTATTTT. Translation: CASSFLAGVTDTQYF.

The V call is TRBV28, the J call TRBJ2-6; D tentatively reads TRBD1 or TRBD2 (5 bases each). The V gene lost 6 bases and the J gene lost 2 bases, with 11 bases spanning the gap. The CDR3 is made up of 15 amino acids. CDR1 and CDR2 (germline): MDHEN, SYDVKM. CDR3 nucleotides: TGTGCCAGCAGCCTGACGGGACCTGGGGCCAACGTCCTGACTTTC. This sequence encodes CASSLTGPGANVLTF. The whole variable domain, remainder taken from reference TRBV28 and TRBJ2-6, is DVKVTQSSRYLVKRTGEKVFLECVQDMDHENMFWYRQDPGLGLRLIYFSYDVKMKEKGDIPEGYSVSREKKERFSLILESASTNQTSMYLCASSLTGPGANVLTFGAGSRLTVL.

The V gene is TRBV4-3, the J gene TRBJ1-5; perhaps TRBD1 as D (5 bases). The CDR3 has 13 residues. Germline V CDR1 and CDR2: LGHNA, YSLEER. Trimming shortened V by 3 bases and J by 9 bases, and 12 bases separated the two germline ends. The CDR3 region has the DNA TGCGCCAGCAGCCACACAGGTGCAGGGCCCCAGCATTTT. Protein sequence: CASSHTGAGPQHF.

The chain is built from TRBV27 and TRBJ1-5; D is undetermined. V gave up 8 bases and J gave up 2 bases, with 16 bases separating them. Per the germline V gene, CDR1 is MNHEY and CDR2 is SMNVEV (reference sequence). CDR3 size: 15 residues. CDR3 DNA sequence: TGTGCCAGCGGCCCCCTGGCTTTGGGCAATCAGCCCCAGCATTTT. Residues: CASGPLALGNQPQHF.